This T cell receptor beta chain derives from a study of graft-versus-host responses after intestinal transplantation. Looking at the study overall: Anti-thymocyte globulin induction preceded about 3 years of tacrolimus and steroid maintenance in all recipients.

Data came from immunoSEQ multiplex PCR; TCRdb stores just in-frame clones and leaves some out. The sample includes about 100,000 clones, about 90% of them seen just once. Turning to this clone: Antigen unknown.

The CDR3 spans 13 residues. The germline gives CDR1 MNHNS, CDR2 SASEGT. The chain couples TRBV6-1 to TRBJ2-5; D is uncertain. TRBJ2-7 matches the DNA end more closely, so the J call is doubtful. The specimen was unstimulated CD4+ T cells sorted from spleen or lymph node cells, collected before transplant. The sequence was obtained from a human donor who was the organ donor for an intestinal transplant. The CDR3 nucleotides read TGTGCCAGCAGCATACCGGCCGGGTACGAGCAGTACTTC. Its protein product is CASSIPAGYEQYF.